The present T cell receptor beta chain was sequenced within a study of T-cell reconstitution after alpha-beta-depleted transplantation in children. This clonotype appeared many times. From germline, CDR1 is KGHDR and CDR2 SFDVKD. Trimming cost V 3 bases and J 1 base, with 10 bases left between them. The CDR3 sequence is 15 residues long. During its preparation, the TCRbeta library received unique molecular identifiers. TCRdb fed the PCR reads into MiXCR, producing one record per CDR3 protein. The top ten hold less than 5% of the sample, which has more than 550,000 distinct CDR3 sequences, more than 9% seen once.

This specimen consisted of PBMCs from the stem cell graft donor, obtained from the stem cell graft. The V call is TRBV24-1, the J call TRBJ2-3, with D perhaps TRBD2 (6 bases). The TCR was taken from a human donor who donated a stem cell graft to a child with acute myeloid leukemia. CDR3 bases: TGTGCCACCAGTGATGCGGGACGCCGCACAGATACGCAGTATTTT. Its translation: CATSDAGRRTDTQYF.